These T cell receptor beta chains were read from a single sample in a study of graft-versus-host responses after intestinal transplantation. Repertoires were generated with immunoSEQ multiplex PCR, while TCRdb's copy carries only in-frame clones and drops some. There are approximately 100,000 clones in the sample; 86% occur only once, and about 1.5% lies in the top ten. The sequences come from PBMCs, collected 255 days after intestinal transplant. These receptors were taken from a human patient who received an intestinal transplant, so some T cells may come from the graft donor. CDR3s include the opening cysteine and the closing phenylalanine or tryptophan. The D gene is left open where the match is weak. The listing skips clone size in some rows; elsewhere it reads once, few, many or a size class.

V	J	D	size	CDR3	DNA
TRBV6-1	TRBJ2-5	TRBD1	-	CASSEGPRTGVETQYF	TGTGCCAGCAGTGAGGGGCCCCGGACAGGTGTAGAGACCCAGTACTTC
TRBV7-9	TRBJ2-3	TRBD1	-	CASSSPGGRTDTQYF	TGTGCCAGCAGCTCACCAGGGGGCCGTACAGATACGCAGTATTTT
TRBV5-4	TRBJ2-3	-	once	CASSSVTDTQYF	TGTGCCAGCAGCTCGGTCACAGATACGCAGTATTTT
TRBV5-5	TRBJ1-5	-	-	CASSIRALGGQPQHF	TGTGCCAGCAGCATCCGGGCCCTAGGGGGTCAGCCCCAGCATTTT
TRBV6-1	TRBJ1-5	TRBD1	-	CASHRTGYNQPQHF	TGTGCCAGCCACCGGACAGGATACAATCAGCCCCAGCATTTT
TRBV28	TRBJ2-2	-	-	CASSLWGTPHRDGELFF	TGTGCCAGCAGTTTATGGGGGACTCCTCATCGGGACGGGGAGCTGTTTTTT
TRBV20-1	TRBJ2-1	-	-	CSASGTNEQFF	TGCAGTGCTAGCGGGACCAATGAGCAGTTCTTC
TRBV4-1	TRBJ2-5	-	medium-sized	CASSQERTLETQYF	TGCGCCAGCAGCCAAGAACGGACATTAGAGACCCAGTACTTC
TRBV6-1	TRBJ2-4	TRBD1	-	CASSLDRDGIQYF	TGTGCCAGCAGTTTAGACAGGGATGGGATTCAGTACTTC
TRBV10-1	TRBJ1-2	-	-	CASSDGGGYGYTF	TGCGCCAGCAGTGATGGGGGGGGCTATGGCTACACCTTC
TRBV9	TRBJ2-2	TRBD1	-	CASSVAGQGTPSTGELFF	TGTGCCAGCAGCGTAGCGGGACAGGGGACCCCGAGCACCGGGGAGCTGTTTTTT
TRBV6-6	TRBJ1-3	-	once	CASSDPLGSGNTIYF	TGTGCCAGCAGTGACCCTCTGGGGTCTGGAAACACCATATATTTT
TRBV19	TRBJ1-5	-	few	CASKARAINQPQHF	TGTGCCAGTAAGGCCCGGGCCATCAATCAGCCCCAGCATTTT
TRBV28	TRBJ1-5	TRBD1	-	CASAGQGLYRPQHF	TGTGCCAGCGCGGGACAGGGGTTATATCGGCCCCAGCATTTT
TRBV27	TRBJ2-3	-	-	CASSLTRTDTQYF	TGTGCCAGCTCCCTGACCCGAACAGATACGCAGTATTTT
TRBV9	TRBJ2-1	TRBD2	once	CASSVGGSGFNEQFF	TGTGCCAGCAGCGTAGGTGGTAGCGGGTTCAATGAGCAGTTCTTC
TRBV5-1	TRBJ2-3	-	-	CASSPSLGLTDTQYF	TGCGCCAGCAGCCCCTCCCTGGGACTCACAGATACGCAGTATTTT
TRBV28	TRBJ1-2	TRBD1	-	CASKDRSGYTF	TGTGCCAGCAAGGACAGGTCCGGCTACACCTTC
TRBV28	TRBJ1-6	TRBD1	-	CASSGGTGSQSPLHF	TGTGCCAGCAGTGGTGGGACAGGGTCTCAGTCACCCCTCCACTTT